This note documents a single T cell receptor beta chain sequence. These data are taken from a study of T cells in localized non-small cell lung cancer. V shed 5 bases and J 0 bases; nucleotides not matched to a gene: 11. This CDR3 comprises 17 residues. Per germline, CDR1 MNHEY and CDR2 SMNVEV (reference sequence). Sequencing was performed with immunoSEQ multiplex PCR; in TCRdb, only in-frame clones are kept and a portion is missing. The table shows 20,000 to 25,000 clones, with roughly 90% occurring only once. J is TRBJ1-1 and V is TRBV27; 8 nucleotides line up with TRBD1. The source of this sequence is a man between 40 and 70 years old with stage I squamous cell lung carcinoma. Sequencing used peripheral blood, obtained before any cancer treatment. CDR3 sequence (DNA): TGTGCCAGCAGTCCGTATATGGGGACAGGCCTGAACACTGAAGCTTTCTTT. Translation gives CASSPYMGTGLNTEAFF.